This T cell receptor beta chain was obtained from a study of blood T cell repertoires in COVID-19. Across the whole study: The United States, Italy and Spain provided the acute and convalescent COVID-19 samples. Nucleic acid was either cDNA or gDNA, and it came from T cells, B-cell-depleted T cells, or PBMCs.

This CDR3 has 13 amino acids. Trimming pared 4 bases from V and 6 bases from J, leaving 9 bases between. Germline values: CDR1 KGHDR, CDR2 SFDVKD. As handled by the study authors: Amplification of reference gene primers provided the estimated nucleated cell counts. The assay was immunoSEQ multiplex PCR, and TCRdb's table has in-frame clones only and misses some. From that table come the V and J calls and clone size; the DNA was used to work out D and trimming. Of 160,000 or so clones in the sample, 81% were seen once. The chain uses TRBV24-1 and TRBJ1-5, with D hard to call. The TCR was taken from a man aged 55-75 years with active or convalescent COVID-19. The sequenced sample was peripheral blood. The CDR3 DNA is TGTGCCACCAGTGAAAATGAGGGTCAGCCCCAGCATTTT. This gives the protein CATSENEGQPQHF.